The rows below give T cell receptor beta chains drawn from one sample of a study of blood T cell repertoires in COVID-19. The table came from immunoSEQ multiplex PCR; TCRdb's copy has only in-frame clones and leaves some out. This sample carries approximately 77,000 clones, roughly 80% of them seen once, and the ten largest clones take over 15%. Sequenced: peripheral blood. These receptors came from a woman aged 55-70 years with acute or convalescent COVID-19. Both conserved end residues are part of each CDR3. Each record gives: clone size, V gene, D gene, J gene, CDR3 DNA, CDR3 protein. The D gene is left open where the match is weak. Size tells how often a clone was seen (once, few, many) or the class of an expanded clone, and some rows leave it out.

.,TRBV29-1,.,TRBJ2-1,TGCAGCGTTCACAGGAACAATGAGCAGTTCTTC,CSVHRNNEQFF
.,TRBV5-1,TRBD2,TRBJ2-1,TGCGCCAGCAGCTTGACACTAGCGGTTGGCAATGAGCAGTTCTTC,CASSLTLAVGNEQFF
.,TRBV6-5,TRBD1,TRBJ1-1,TGTGCCAGCAGTTACTCGGGGAGACAGGGAGCAGCTTTCTTT,CASSYSGRQGAAFF
.,TRBV6-5,TRBD1,TRBJ1-2,TGTGCCAGCACCTCGACAGGGATGGACTACACCTTC,CASTSTGMDYTF
once,TRBV4-3,.,TRBJ2-1,TGCGCCAGCAGAGGGGGTACACTGGAGCGCAATGAGCAGTTCTTC,CASRGGTLERNEQFF
once,TRBV28,.,TRBJ1-1,TGTGCCAGCAGTGCCCCCCGGGACTGGAACACTGAAGCTTTCTTT,CASSAPRDWNTEAFF
.,TRBV10-1,.,TRBJ2-7,TGCGCCAGCAGTGAGTCGGGCAGCTACGAGCAGTACTTC,CASSESGSYEQYF
.,TRBV7-2,TRBD2,TRBJ2-7,TGTGCCAGCAGCTTCAGCGGGGGGGCCTACGAGCAGTACTTC,CASSFSGGAYEQYF
.,TRBV27,TRBD1,TRBJ2-5,TGTGCCAGCAGTCCACGACAGGGTAGAGAGACCCAGTACTTC,CASSPRQGRETQYF
.,TRBV5-1,.,TRBJ2-3,TGCGCCAGCAGCTTTTGGCAGGGGATAGATACGCAGTATTTT,CASSFWQGIDTQYF
once,TRBV5-6,.,TRBJ1-1,TGTGCCAGCAGCTCCACATTTCAGGGAACCGTAGAAGCTTTCTTT,CASSSTFQGTVEAFF
medium-sized,TRBV6-1,.,TRBJ2-5,TGTGCCAGCAGTGAAGCGCCAGAAGTAGAGACCCAGTACTTC,CASSEAPEVETQYF
.,TRBV12-5,TRBD1,TRBJ1-5,TGTGCTAGTGGCAGGACAGGGATGAATCAGCCCCAGCATTTT,CASGRTGMNQPQHF
.,TRBV19,TRBD1,TRBJ2-7,TGTGCCAGTAGTTCCGGGACAGGGGGCGAGCAGTACTTC,CASSSGTGGEQYF
.,TRBV4-3,.,TRBJ1-6,TGCGCCAGCAGCCAAGATCGAGGGGAGCGGGCTTCACCCCTCCACTTT,CASSQDRGERASPLHF
.,TRBV6-5,.,TRBJ2-5,TGTGCCAGCAGTATTTTATGGGGGGGCAAAGAGACCCAGTACTTC,CASSILWGGKETQYF
.,TRBV11-3,TRBD1,TRBJ2-2,TGTGCCAGCAGCGAGGGACAGGGGATGAGCGGGGAGCTGTTTTTT,CASSEGQGMSGELFF
once,TRBV18,TRBD1,TRBJ1-3,TGTGCCAGCTCACCAGACAGGGCCTCTGGAAACACCATATATTTT,CASSPDRASGNTIYF
.,TRBV29-1,.,TRBJ1-4,TGCAGCGTCCACGGGACTCCTAATGAAAAACTGTTTTTT,CSVHGTPNEKLFF
.,TRBV2,.,TRBJ2-6,TGTGCCAGCAGTGCTGGTCTAGGGGCCAACGTCCTGACTTTC,CASSAGLGANVLTF
few,TRBV2,.,TRBJ1-3,TGTGCCAGCAACGAGGGGGACTCTGGAAACACCATATATTTT,CASNEGDSGNTIYF
.,TRBV12-3/TRBV12-4,.,TRBJ2-5,TGTGCCAGCAGTTTCGTGAGAGAGACCCAGTACTTC,CASSFVRETQYF
.,TRBV5-5,TRBD2,TRBJ2-7,TGTGCCAGCAGCTTGGGACTAGCGGGGGGGTACGAGCAGTACTTC,CASSLGLAGGYEQYF
.,TRBV10-3,.,TRBJ2-3,TGTGCCATCAGTGAGTCGGCAGGGATGAGCACAGATACGCAGTATTTT,CAISESAGMSTDTQYF
.,TRBV4-1,.,TRBJ1-3,TGCGCCAGCAGCCAAGACCACAGTGACCTTGGAAACACCATATATTTT,CASSQDHSDLGNTIYF
.,TRBV3-1/TRBV3-2,.,TRBJ2-2,TGTGCCAGCAGCCAACAGAGGGCCCTCACCGGGGAGCTGTTTTTT,CASSQQRALTGELFF
.,TRBV12-1,.,TRBJ1-5,TGTGCCAGCAGCTGGGTCTGGACAGGGCAGGGCAATCAGCCCCAGCATTTT,CASSWVWTGQGNQPQHF
.,TRBV6-5,.,TRBJ1-3,TGTGCCAGCGTGCAGCCAGGGGCGGGAAACACCATATATTTT,CASVQPGAGNTIYF
once,TRBV5-1,.,TRBJ2-7,TGCGCCAGCAGCTGGACCGGGGGTCTCTACGAGCAGTACTTC,CASSWTGGLYEQYF
once,TRBV2,TRBD1,TRBJ2-1,TGTGCCAGCAGTGAAGGACAGGGCTCCTACAATGAGCAGTTCTTC,CASSEGQGSYNEQFF
.,TRBV9,.,TRBJ1-2,TGTGCCAGCAGCGTAGCTGTTTCCGGGTTTGGTGGCTACACCTTC,CASSVAVSGFGGYTF
.,TRBV5-1,.,TRBJ2-1,TGCGCCAGCAGCTCAGGGTTAGTAGGGCCCAATGAGCAGTTCTTC,CASSSGLVGPNEQFF
few,TRBV24-1,.,TRBJ1-5,TGTGCCACCAGTGAGGGGGCACGACCCCAGCATTTT,CATSEGARPQHF
.,TRBV6-5,.,TRBJ1-1,TGTGCCAGCAGTTATCAGGGCGTGAGGACTGAAGCTTTCTTT,CASSYQGVRTEAFF
.,TRBV7-2,.,TRBJ2-1,TGTGCCAGCAGCTTTGCAGGGAAATACAATGAGCAGTTCTTC,CASSFAGKYNEQFF
.,TRBV4-1,TRBD1,TRBJ1-5,TGCGCCAGCAGCCACGACGAGGGGGCCGGGCAGCCCCAGCATTTT,CASSHDEGAGQPQHF
.,TRBV4-1,.,TRBJ1-1,TGCGCCAGCAGCCAAGCGTACGACAGGCATGTAATCTTT,CASSQAYDRHVIF
.,TRBV7-2,TRBD2,TRBJ2-1,TGTGCCAGCAGCTTAGTTTCGTCGCGGGGGTCGAGCTCCTACAATGAGCAGTTCTTC,CASSLVSSRGSSSYNEQFF